Listed below are T cell receptor beta chains from one sample, sequenced in a study of beta chain features in type 1 diabetes. Data came from immunoSEQ multiplex PCR; TCRdb stores just in-frame clones and leaves some out. The sample holds about 170,000 clones; approximately 7.8% are singletons and the top ten take around 0.94%. The sample was central memory CD4+ T cells from blood. Receptor source: a woman aged 40 to 55 with type 1 diabetes. CDR3s include the opening cysteine and the closing phenylalanine or tryptophan. The order of the fields is CDR3 protein, V gene, J gene, D gene. The D gene is left open where the match is weak.

CASSSASGGSYNEQFF	TRBV2	TRBJ2-1	TRBD2
CASSSGQGETEAFF	TRBV28	TRBJ1-1	TRBD1
CASRVGQGPIEQYF	TRBV6-6	TRBJ2-7	TRBD1
CAWSGGPGNEQFF	TRBV30	TRBJ2-1	NA
CASSFRQGANTGELFF	TRBV5-1	TRBJ2-2	TRBD1
CASQGPFDTDTQYF	TRBV28	TRBJ2-3	NA
CASSSDRLNDGYTF	TRBV7-9	TRBJ1-2	TRBD1
CASSQGNQPQHF	TRBV25-1	TRBJ1-5	NA
CASSQEGGAGVGETQYF	TRBV4-3	TRBJ2-5	TRBD2
CASSSWGGNSGSYTGELFF	TRBV28	TRBJ2-2	TRBD2
CASSPRAGGESEAFF	TRBV18	TRBJ1-1	NA
CASSTGHSTDTQYF	TRBV28	TRBJ2-3	NA
CASRSGEIMNTEAFF	TRBV5-4	TRBJ1-1	NA
CATSRDGRGGSQHF	TRBV15	TRBJ1-5	NA
CASSPLAGAVSHEQYF	TRBV28	TRBJ2-7	TRBD2
CASSSGARGGELFF	TRBV11-2	TRBJ2-2	NA
CASSAPPQPQHF	TRBV2	TRBJ1-5	NA
CSAPGQDTGELFF	TRBV29-1	TRBJ2-2	TRBD1
CASSLAGDGYGYTF	TRBV7-9	TRBJ1-2	NA
CASSFGRGMGGYTF	TRBV7-9	TRBJ1-2	TRBD1
CASSVGTDNQPQHF	TRBV9	TRBJ1-5	NA
CATSTSDRGQTQYF	TRBV15	TRBJ2-5	TRBD1
CASSLTGRDTEAFF	TRBV13	TRBJ1-1	NA
CATSSLPNTGELFF	TRBV15	TRBJ2-2	NA
CASSPRLGAVDTQYF	TRBV9	TRBJ2-3	NA
CASSKRQTSGYTF	TRBV27	TRBJ1-2	NA
CSVGVGGYTF	TRBV29-1	TRBJ1-2	NA
CASSPGAQGYGYTF	TRBV5-1	TRBJ1-2	NA
CASSLEAGPDQPQHF	TRBV5-1	TRBJ1-5	NA
CASSRDEVADTQYF	TRBV7-2	TRBJ2-3	NA
CAWSKGDPREQYF	TRBV30	TRBJ2-7	NA
CASSQERGEGYEQYF	TRBV4-3	TRBJ2-7	NA
CASSLLAGEQYF	TRBV6-6	TRBJ2-7	TRBD2
CSCSGIGGGELFF	TRBV29-1	TRBJ2-2	NA
CASTRDTYEQYF	TRBV28	TRBJ2-7	NA
CASSRTGQGIRQFF	TRBV6-5	TRBJ2-1	TRBD1
CASSQEWNGDTEAFF	TRBV4-2	TRBJ1-1	NA
CASSLGTYTGELFF	TRBV11-3	TRBJ2-2	NA
CASSSLAGVYEQYF	TRBV28	TRBJ2-7	TRBD2
CASPGDGEGSPLHF	TRBV6-1	TRBJ1-6	NA
CASSPGSDSNQPQHF	TRBV18	TRBJ1-5	NA
CASSQGASTQYF	TRBV4-1	TRBJ2-3	NA
CASSLTVRGQETQYF	TRBV5-6	TRBJ2-5	TRBD2
CASSPDSGTEAFF	TRBV7-3	TRBJ1-1	NA
CASSLAGGPTGELFF	TRBV28	TRBJ2-2	TRBD2
CASSSPSAGNTGELFF	TRBV7-3	TRBJ2-2	NA
CASRPSSGTQYF	TRBV7-9	TRBJ2-3	TRBD2
CSVPSSTDTQYF	TRBV29-1	TRBJ2-3	NA
CATRKQGITYNSPLHF	TRBV15	TRBJ1-6	TRBD1
CASKWKGIGETQYF	TRBV6-1	TRBJ2-5	NA
CASSSPHKNTEAFF	TRBV28	TRBJ1-1	NA
CASSHEGDETQYF	TRBV19	TRBJ2-5	NA
CSVEFSTSGVRTQYF	TRBV29-1	TRBJ2-5	TRBD2
CASSYSAGGFPEQFF	TRBV6-5	TRBJ2-1	TRBD2
CASSQDRQASTEAFF	TRBV4-1	TRBJ1-1	NA